This T cell receptor beta chain was obtained from a study of blood T cell repertoires in COVID-19. About the research overall: The United States, Italy and Spain provided the acute and convalescent COVID-19 samples. PBMCs, B-cell-depleted T cells, or T cells provided the cDNA or gDNA that made up the material.

Methods used by the authors: It was from reference gene primer amplification that nucleated cell counts were estimated. The method was immunoSEQ multiplex PCR; TCRdb's version includes in-frame clones alone and lacks a portion of them. V and J calls and clone size are those listed in that table; D and trimming were worked out from the DNA. The top ten clones hold over 1.5% of a sample with about 140,000 clones, around 90% of them seen once. Material: peripheral blood. The clonotype originates from a man aged 70-80 years with acute or convalescent COVID-19.

The CDR3 sequence: CASSYSQGAAGELFF. The CDR3 nucleotides read TGTGCCAGCAGTTATTCACAGGGGGCGGCCGGGGAGCTGTTTTTT. The chain couples TRBV6-5 to TRBJ2-2; 9 bases agree with TRBD1. The V segment lost 3 bases and the J segment 6 bases; nucleotides outside the gene matches: 5. Germline values: CDR1 MNHEY, CDR2 SVGAGI. The CDR3 extends over 15 amino acids.